This T cell receptor beta chain was recorded in a study of cytomegalovirus exposure and HLA in healthy donors. 13 Jbeta primers and 60 Vbeta primers were used for the PCR. Profiled with immunoSEQ multiplex PCR; TCRdb holds only in-frame clones, not every one. The sample contains around 180,000 clones, approximately 80% of which appear only once. The CDR3 totals 13 residues. Germline V gene lookup returns CDR1 SNHLY and CDR2 FYNNEI. V lost 7 bases and J lost 4; bases outside the gene matches: 3. This receptor was identified in a male donor in good health and CMV-seronegative. The gene calls are TRBV2 and TRBJ2-1, with 8 bases that match TRBD2. Source material: PBMCs. Here the CDR3 DNA reads TGTGCCAGCAAAACTAGCGGTTACAATGAGCAGTTCTTC. It is translated as CASKTSGYNEQFF.